Detailed here is one T cell receptor (beta chain). The antigen remains undetermined. TCRdb ran MiXCR on the reads and lists one entry per CDR3 protein. Of some 940,000 distinct CDR3 sequences in the sample, roughly 30% were seen once. The data derive from a study of T cell repertoires in cytomegalovirus infection. Study as a whole: The public TCR beta signatures pointed to both CMV infection and matching HLA type.

CDR3 length equals 14 residues. V was trimmed by 3 bases and J by 5 bases, leaving 13 bases between them. This chain uses TRBV12-3 or TRBV12-4 with TRBJ1-2; D is unclear. Sequenced material: cultured CD8+ T cells from PBMCs, taken from culture after CMV antigen stimulation. The source of this sequence is a human donor in good health (CMV status not recorded). Some clones in this sample may be carry-over from other donors' samples. The CDR3 reads CASSFGGYGYGYTF. The CDR3 DNA is TGTGCCAGCAGTTTTGGCGGGTACGGTTATGGCTACACCTTC.